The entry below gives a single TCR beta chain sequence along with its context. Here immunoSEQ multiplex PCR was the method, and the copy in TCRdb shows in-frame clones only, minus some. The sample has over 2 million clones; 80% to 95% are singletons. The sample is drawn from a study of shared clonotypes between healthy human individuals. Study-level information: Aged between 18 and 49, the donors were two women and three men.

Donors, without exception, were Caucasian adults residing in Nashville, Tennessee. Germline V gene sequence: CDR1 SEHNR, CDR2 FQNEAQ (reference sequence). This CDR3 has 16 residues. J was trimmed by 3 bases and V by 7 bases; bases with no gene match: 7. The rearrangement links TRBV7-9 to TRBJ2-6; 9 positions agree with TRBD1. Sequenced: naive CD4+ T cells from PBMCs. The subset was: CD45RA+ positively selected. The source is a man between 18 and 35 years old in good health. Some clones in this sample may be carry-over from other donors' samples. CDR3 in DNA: TGTGCCAGCACCGGACAGGGGCTGTTTGGGGCCAACGTCCTGACTTTC. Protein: CASTGQGLFGANVLTF.